This TCR beta chain was identified during a study of blood T cell repertoires in COVID-19. Original processing notes: Counts of nucleated cells, estimated from reference gene primer amplification, were obtained. Some clones are missing from TCRdb's copy, which holds only in-frame ones; the method was immunoSEQ multiplex PCR. The V and J calls and clone size were taken over from that table, and D and trimming were inferred from the DNA. The sample has 90,000 to 120,000 clones, more than 80% seen once. This CDR3 has 14 residues. Germline CDR1 and CDR2: LGHDT and YNNKEL (reference sequence). V dropped 6 bases and J dropped 6 bases, with 14 bases sitting between them.

Sequencing input: peripheral blood. The chain carries TRBV3-1 (or the pseudogene TRBV3-2) and TRBJ2-2; D possibly corresponds to TRBD1 (6 bases). This clonotype originated in a man aged 40-55 years with active or convalescent COVID-19. The DNA of the CDR3 is TGTGCCAGCAGGGAAACAGGGTACGCCGGGGAGCTGTTTTTT. It translates to CASRETGYAGELFF.